Each of the 17 T cell receptor beta chains below was sequenced from the same sample in a study of T cell repertoires in cytomegalovirus infection. TCRdb independently ran MiXCR on the reads; one entry per CDR3 protein. The data contain about 530,000 distinct CDR3 sequences, about 26% of them singletons. Source material: PBMCs. The receptors here all came from a human donor in good health (CMV status not recorded). Some clones in this sample may be carry-over from other donors' samples.

This clonotype was detected many times. The V gene is TRBV6-2 or TRBV6-3, the J gene TRBJ2-6; D remains ambiguous. There are 15 residues in the CDR3. Per the germline V gene, CDR1 is MNHEY and CDR2 is SVGEGT. V was trimmed by 3 bases and J by 0 bases, leaving 6 bases between them. The DNA of the CDR3 is TGTGCCAGCAGTTATGATAGCTCTGGGGCCAACGTCCTGACTTTC. Translated: CASSYDSSGANVLTF.

The sample holds many counts of this clonotype. This chain connects TRBV7-2 to TRBJ2-2; D is perhaps TRBD1 or TRBD2 (6 bases each). The CDR3 spans 16 residues. CDR1 is SGHTA, CDR2 FQGNSA, per germline. V shed 5 bases and J shed 5 bases, with 18 bases lying between them. DNA for the CDR3: TGTGCCAGCAGCCCCATGAGGGGGGCGAGGACCGGGGAGCTGTTTTTT. This codes for CASSPMRGARTGELFF. The full variable domain, rest sourced from reference TRBV7-2 and TRBJ2-2, is GAGVSQSPSNKVTEKGKDVELRCDPISGHTALYWYRQSLGQGLEFLIYFQGNSAPDKSGLPSDRFSAERTGGSVSTLTIQRTQQEDSAVYLCASSPMRGARTGELFFGEGSRLTVL.

Here the CDR3 reads CASSQFSSGSSYNEQFF. The CDR3 DNA reads TGTGCCAGCAGCCAATTCTCTAGCGGGAGCTCCTACAATGAGCAGTTCTTC. The chain combines TRBV12-3 or TRBV12-4 with TRBJ2-1; 10 nucleotides agree with TRBD2. J lost 0 bases, V lost 6 bases, and 8 bases had no gene match. The CDR3 is made up of 17 amino acids.

This clonotype was recorded a few times. The chain's CDR3 is CASSYGGSNPFF. CDR3 sequence (DNA): TGTGCCAGCAGCTACGGGGGGTCGAACCCGTTCTTC. The rearrangement uses TRBV7-9 and TRBJ2-1, with TRBD2 identical over 7 bases. V trimming: 4 bases; J trimming: 15 bases; junction bases outside the gene matches: 9. Per the germline V gene, CDR1 is SEHNR and CDR2 is FQNEAQ (reference sequence). This CDR3 is built from 12 residues.

V is TRBV2 and J is TRBJ2-4; D might be TRBD1 (5 bases). The CDR3 length is 15 residues. V lost 3 bases to trimming and J lost 0 bases, with 9 bases between them. CDR1 and CDR2 from the germline V gene are SNHLY and FYNNEI. CDR3 amino acids: CASSDRGEAKNIQYF. The DNA of the CDR3 is TGTGCCAGCAGTGATAGGGGTGAAGCCAAAAACATTCAGTACTTC.

This clonotype came up many times. The V gene is TRBV7-8, the J gene TRBJ1-2; D is uncertain. The germline V gene encodes CDR1 SGHVS and CDR2 FQNEAQ. The CDR3 contains 16 residues. V was trimmed by 3 bases and J by 8 bases, leaving 22 bases between them. In nucleotides, the CDR3 is TGTGCCAGCAGCTTGTCGGGTTTTTTTAGGGTGGGAGGCTACACCTTC. It codes for CASSLSGFFRVGGYTF. Full variable domain (outside the CDR3, taken from reference TRBV7-8 and TRBJ1-2): GAGVSQSPRYKVAKRGQDVALRCDPISGHVSLFWYQQALGQGPEFLTYFQNEAQLDKSGLPSDRFFAERPEGSVSTLKIQRTQQEDSAVYLCASSLSGFFRVGGYTFGSGTRLTVV.

This clonotype was seen a handful of times. The CDR3 DNA sequence: TGTGCCAGCAGTTCGGGGCGTAGGTCACCCCTCCACTTT. Protein product: CASSSGRRSPLHF. The chain joins TRBV27 to TRBJ1-6; a possible D gene is TRBD1 (5 bases). Germline loops: CDR1 MNHEY, CDR2 SMNVEV (reference sequence). With 4 bases removed from V and 10 bases from J, the gap between germline ends came to 11 bases. CDR3 length: 13 residues.

The rearrangement joins TRBV15 to TRBJ2-5; D possibly corresponds to TRBD2 (5 bases). This CDR3 spans 14 amino acids. Germline lookup yields CDR1 LNHNV and CDR2 YYDKDF (reference sequence). V was shortened by 0 bases and J by 4 bases, with 9 bases between the two germline ends. CDR3 region: CATSRERVGETQYF. Here the CDR3 DNA reads TGTGCCACCAGCAGAGAGAGGGTTGGAGAGACCCAGTACTTC.

The chain carries TRBV7-9 and TRBJ2-1, with 8 positions matching TRBD2. Germline CDR1 SEHNR, CDR2 FQNEAQ (reference sequence). Trimming took 5 bases from V and 2 from J; bases not matched to a gene: 8. This CDR3 contains 16 residues. CDR3 amino acids: CASSPPSGSTYNEQFF. DNA of the CDR3: TGTGCCAGCAGCCCCCCAAGCGGGAGCACCTACAATGAGCAGTTCTTC.

This clonotype was observed a few times. This sequence joins TRBV29-1 and TRBJ1-5, with a weak D call TRBD1 (5 bases). The CDR3 has 13 residues. Germline V gene sequence: CDR1 SQVTM, CDR2 ANQGSEA. V was cut by 4 bases and J by 4 bases, with 11 bases left in between. CDR3 coding DNA: TGCAGCGTTGGAGGGACCCCGAATCAGCCCCAGCATTTT. Translating it yields CSVGGTPNQPQHF.

In this sample, this clonotype turned up a few times. This chain links TRBV29-1 with TRBJ1-1; the match to TRBD1 covers 8 bases. The CDR3 is made up of 12 amino acids. Germline-derived CDR1 and CDR2 are SQVTM and ANQGSEA. Losses at the gene ends were 7 bases for V and 4 bases for J; bases not matched to a gene: 5. The CDR3 protein is CSAIGQGTEAFF. The CDR3 DNA is TGCAGCGCTATAGGACAGGGCACTGAAGCTTTCTTT.

This clonotype was seen ten or more times. The J gene is TRBJ2-7, the V gene TRBV7-6, with TRBD1 as a possible D gene (6 bases). This CDR3 spans 15 amino acids. V shed 5 bases and J shed 5 bases, with 19 bases lying between them. Germline CDR1 is SGHVS and CDR2 is FNYEAQ. The CDR3: CASSPGVTVIHEQYF. Written as DNA, the CDR3 is TGTGCCAGCAGCCCAGGGGTCACGGTTATCCACGAGCAGTACTTC.

This clonotype has more than one count but fewer than ten. The chain is built from TRBV12-3 or TRBV12-4 and TRBJ2-1; D is ambiguous. V shed 5 bases and J shed 5 bases, with 16 bases lying between them. The CDR3 is 15 amino acids. CDR3 sequence (DNA): TGTGCCAGCAGTCCTCGACACGGAGAAAACAATGAGCAGTTCTTC. Its translation: CASSPRHGENNEQFF.

This clonotype was observed a handful of times. This sequence joins TRBV28 and TRBJ1-2; unclear D gene. Germline V gene sequence: CDR1 MDHEN, CDR2 SYDVKM. The V and J ends lost 7 bases and 3 bases respectively, with 12 bases between them. This CDR3 comprises 13 residues. The chain's CDR3 is CASTPPGHYGYTF. CDR3 bases: TGTGCCAGCACCCCCCCGGGTCACTATGGCTACACCTTC.

V gene TRBV6-5 combines with J gene TRBJ1-1, with D unresolved. Germline lookup yields CDR1 MNHEY and CDR2 SVGAGI. This CDR3 has 14 amino acids. The V end lost 0 bases, the J end lost 1 base, and 6 bases lay between the germline ends. The CDR3 loop is CASSYSYRNTEAFF. CDR3 sequence (DNA): TGTGCCAGCAGTTACTCGTACAGGAACACTGAAGCTTTCTTT.

V and J are TRBV6-2 or TRBV6-3 and TRBJ2-3, with 14 bases lining up with TRBD2. The junction had 8 bases not matched to a gene; V was cut back by 0 bases and J by 0 bases. Germline V lookup: CDR1 MNHEY, CDR2 SVGEGT. The CDR3 contains 20 residues. CDR3 coding DNA: TGTGCCAGCAGTTACTCCTCGGGACTAGCGGGAGACTCGAGCACAGATACGCAGTATTTT. Protein sequence: CASSYSSGLAGDSSTDTQYF.

This clonotype was counted many times. V usage is TRBV7-2 and J usage is TRBJ2-7; 11 bases line up with TRBD2. Germline values: CDR1 SGHTA, CDR2 FQGNSA. The J segment lost 1 base and the V segment lost 5 bases, leaving 7 bases of the junction unmatched. CDR3 length: 16 amino acids. CDR3 DNA sequence: TGTGCCAGCAGCGGACTAGCGGGCGATCAATCCTACGAGCAGTACTTC. Protein sequence: CASSGLAGDQSYEQYF.